This T cell receptor (beta chain) was recovered during a study of Graves' ophthalmopathy and Graves' hyperthyroidism. As the template, RNA transcripts were used to amplify TCR beta CDR3 regions. The first-round RT-PCR employed HTBI primers together with the Qiagen OneStep RT-PCR kit. A multiplex PCR was then performed as the second round. TCRdb re-analysed the multiplex PCR reads in MiXCR, keeping a single row per CDR3 protein. The sample carries over a million distinct CDR3 sequences, roughly 35% recorded once. Sequencing input: peripheral blood or thyroid tissue (not recorded which). The receptor was isolated from an adult man with Graves' hyperthyroidism.

Here the CDR3 reads CSVGRMNTGELFF. The CDR3 bases are TGCAGCGTTGGCCGGATGAACACCGGGGAGCTGTTTTTT. The V call is TRBV29-1, the J call TRBJ2-2; D gene unclear. Trimming cost V 4 bases and J 1 base, with 7 bases left between them. The CDR3 is made up of 13 amino acids. Looked up from germline, CDR1 is SQVTM and CDR2 is ANQGSEA.